Following are 29 T cell receptor beta chains from one sample sequenced in a study of resident and recirculating memory T cells in vitiligo. Profiled with immunoSEQ multiplex PCR; TCRdb holds only in-frame clones, not every one. The sample yields about 76,000 clones, under 95% seen once. Input material: blood. The receptors derive from a male donor with vitiligo.

The chain joins TRBV15 to TRBJ1-4; 8 bases match TRBD1. This CDR3 comprises 14 residues. Per germline, CDR1 LNHNV and CDR2 YYDKDF (reference sequence). The V and J ends lost 3 bases and 5 bases, in that order; junction bases with no gene match: 2. For the CDR3, the DNA is TGTGCCACCAGCAGCGACAGGGGCAATGAAAAACTGTTTTTT. Protein: CATSSDRGNEKLFF.

This chain joins TRBV7-2 and TRBJ1-1; TRBD1 matches 11 bases. This CDR3 region has 14 residues. Per the germline V gene, CDR1 is SGHTA and CDR2 is FQGNSA. V was pared by 5 bases and J by 3 bases, with 2 bases of the junction left unmatched. CDR3 loop: CASSPDRGHTEAFF. The CDR3 DNA reads as TGTGCCAGCAGCCCGGACAGGGGGCACACTGAAGCTTTCTTT.

This clone was recorded once. The gene calls are TRBV2 and TRBJ1-1; D call uncertain. V was cut by 6 bases and J by 3 bases, with 2 bases left in between. Germline V gene lookup returns CDR1 SNHLY and CDR2 FYNNEI. This CDR3 has 10 residues. The DNA of the CDR3 is TGTGCCAGCAGCGACACTGAAGCTTTCTTT. Encoded protein: CASSDTEAFF.

V gene TRBV5-1 combines with J gene TRBJ2-7; 7 bases map to TRBD1. V shed 0 bases and J 5 bases; nucleotides not matched to a gene: 2. The V gene's germline CDR1 is SGHRS and CDR2 YFSETQ. This CDR3 spans 13 amino acids. The CDR3 here is CASSLVDRDEQYF. CDR3 bases: TGCGCCAGCAGCTTGGTCGACAGGGACGAGCAGTACTTC.

The CDR3 here is CSVEAPWGGPYNEQFF. The CDR3 DNA is TGCAGCGTTGAAGCTCCCTGGGGGGGACCCTACAATGAGCAGTTCTTC. The chain carries TRBV29-1 and TRBJ2-1; 7 bases align to TRBD2. J gave up 2 bases and V 1 base, and 8 bases lay outside the gene matches. CDR3 length equals 16 residues. CDR1 and CDR2 (germline): SQVTM, ANQGSEA.

The J gene is TRBJ2-7, the V gene TRBV27; 8 bases align to TRBD1. Germline-derived CDR1 and CDR2 are MNHEY and SMNVEV (reference sequence). V was clipped by 5 bases and J by 3 bases; unmatched bases: 15. The CDR3 extends over 17 amino acids. The CDR3 DNA reads TGTGCCAGCAGTCCACACTCCCCGTGGACAGGGCGCTACGAGCAGTACTTC. Amino acids: CASSPHSPWTGRYEQYF.

The rearrangement uses TRBV28 and TRBJ1-1; TRBD1 matches 8 bases. CDR3 length: 16 residues. Germline assignment: CDR1 MDHEN and CDR2 SYDVKM. J lost 7 bases, V lost 4 bases, and 14 bases had no gene match. As DNA, the CDR3 is TGTGCCAGCAGTTCTCCCCAAGGACAGGGTTGGGGTGAAGCTTTCTTT. Protein product: CASSSPQGQGWGEAFF.

The J gene is TRBJ2-3, the V gene TRBV5-4; TRBD2 might be the D (6 bases). V dropped 3 bases and J dropped 4 bases, with 12 bases sitting between them. Germline CDR1 and CDR2: SGHNT and YYREEE (reference sequence). The CDR3 sequence is 14 residues long. The CDR3: CASSSAGIPDTQYF. The CDR3 bases are TGTGCCAGCAGCTCCGCGGGGATCCCAGATACGCAGTATTTT.

This clone occurred a few times. The chain has TRBV11-3 and TRBJ2-1, with 9 bases identical to TRBD2. The germline V gene encodes CDR1 SGHNT and CDR2 YENEEA. J was trimmed by 7 bases and V by 0 bases; bases with no gene match: 10. The CDR3 spans 17 residues. The CDR3 nucleotides are TGTGCCAGCAGCTTAGATACGGCGGGAGGGCCTTGGAATGAGCAGTTCTTC. Its protein is CASSLDTAGGPWNEQFF.

The V call is TRBV11-3, the J call TRBJ1-2; weak D call: TRBD1 (6 bases). The V end lost 6 bases, the J end lost 8 bases, and 16 bases lay between the germline ends. The CDR3 runs to 13 residues. Germline CDR1 SGHNT, CDR2 YENEEA. The DNA of the CDR3 is TGTGCCAGCAGTTCCGGGACAAAGATCGGCTACACCTTC. It encodes CASSSGTKIGYTF.

In nucleotides, the CDR3 is TGTGCCAGCCACCAGGGGACGGGGGGAAAACTGTTTTTT. This gives the protein CASHQGTGGKLFF. The chain recombines TRBV28 with TRBJ1-4; maybe TRBD1 (6 bases). The CDR3 consists of 13 residues. V lost 8 bases to trimming and J lost 10 bases, with 17 bases between them. CDR1 and CDR2 from the germline V gene are MDHEN and SYDVKM.

The genes are TRBV9 and TRBJ2-3; the D gene is possibly TRBD1 (5 bases). Germline CDR1 is SGDLS and CDR2 is YYNGEE. V was cut by 2 bases and J by 2 bases, with 12 bases left in between. The CDR3 loop spans 15 amino acids. CDR3 loop: CASSVSRGNTDTQYF. The CDR3 DNA is TGTGCCAGCAGCGTGAGTAGGGGCAACACAGATACGCAGTATTTT.

The chain carries TRBV21-1 and TRBJ2-7; the table's D gene call, TRBD2, was not cross checked with the DNA. TRBV21-1 is a recognized pseudogene. The CDR3 loop spans 16 amino acids. The CDR3 sequence is CASSKALIGIAYEQYF. The CDR3 nucleotides read TGTGCCAGCAGCAAAGCGCTGATCGGGATCGCCTACGAGCAGTACTTC.

J is TRBJ2-7 and V is TRBV12-5; 9 bases agree with TRBD1. Germline CDR1 and CDR2: LGHNT and FRNRAP. V lost 1 base, J lost 3 bases, and 7 bases stayed unmatched. This CDR3 comprises 16 residues. The CDR3 protein is CASGLAKGQGVYEQYF. The CDR3, as DNA: TGTGCTAGTGGTTTGGCCAAGGGACAGGGAGTCTACGAGCAGTACTTC.

The genes are TRBV30 and TRBJ2-5; D may be TRBD2 (6 bases). Germline CDR1 is GTSNPN and CDR2 is SVGIG (reference sequence). The V gene lost 4 bases and the J gene lost 5 bases, with 26 bases spanning the gap. CDR3 size: 17 residues. CDR3 in DNA: TGTGCCTGGACCCTAATCCTCTCGGCGGGGATGGCGGAGACCCAGTACTTC. It codes for CAWTLILSAGMAETQYF.

The rearrangement joins TRBV5-1 to TRBJ1-1, with a tentative D call TRBD1 (6 bases). The CDR3 has 14 residues. Germline V gene lookup returns CDR1 SGHRS and CDR2 YFSETQ. Trimming removed 0 bases from V and 7 bases from J, with 13 bases in between. The chain's CDR3 is CASSLGAGAVEAFF. DNA for the CDR3: TGCGCCAGCAGCTTGGGGGCGGGGGCGGTTGAAGCTTTCTTT.

V gene TRBV28 combines with J gene TRBJ1-2; perhaps TRBD1 as D (5 bases). The CDR3 is 14 residues long. Germline V gene sequence: CDR1 MDHEN, CDR2 SYDVKM. V was cut by 10 bases and J by 7 bases, with 22 bases left in between. The CDR3 reads CATPKGQGGGGYTF. CDR3 nucleotides: TGTGCCACCCCAAAGGGGCAGGGAGGAGGTGGCTACACCTTC.

The chain employs TRBV2 and TRBJ2-3; the D gene is possibly TRBD2 (7 bases). Germline loops: CDR1 SNHLY, CDR2 FYNNEI. CDR3 length: 13 residues. V was clipped by 6 bases and J by 6 bases, with 13 bases between them. The CDR3 DNA follows: TGTGCCAGCAGCCTCGAGGGGGGGGATACGCAGTATTTT. Translated: CASSLEGGDTQYF.

The chain combines TRBV28 with TRBJ2-1, with TRBD1 matching over 9 bases. The germline V gene encodes CDR1 MDHEN and CDR2 SYDVKM. The CDR3 consists of 15 residues. The ends lost 7 bases at V and 3 bases at J; junction bases unmatched: 7. This CDR3 reads CASTFDRGFYNEQFF. As DNA, the CDR3 is TGTGCCAGCACCTTCGACAGGGGGTTCTACAATGAGCAGTTCTTC.

This chain joins TRBV7-2 and TRBJ1-5; D not certain. The CDR3 length is 14 residues. The V gene's germline CDR1 is SGHTA and CDR2 FQGNSA. Deletions cut 5 bases from V and 2 bases from J, with 10 bases between. DNA for the CDR3: TGTGCCAGCAGCCCTGGAGTGGGCAATCAGCCCCAGCATTTT. This sequence encodes CASSPGVGNQPQHF. The whole variable domain, filled in from reference TRBV7-2 and TRBJ1-5, reads GAGVSQSPSNKVTEKGKDVELRCDPISGHTALYWYRQSLGQGLEFLIYFQGNSAPDKSGLPSDRFSAERTGGSVSTLTIQRTQQEDSAVYLCASSPGVGNQPQHFGDGTRLSIL.

The genes are TRBV7-2 and TRBJ1-4, with TRBD1 as a possible D gene (6 bases). CDR3 size: 14 residues. Trimming took 4 bases from V and 8 from J, leaving 14 bases between them. Germline V gene data show CDR1 as SGHTA and CDR2 as FQGNSA. The CDR3 here is CASSSRTVGEKLFF. The CDR3 region has the DNA TGTGCCAGCAGCTCCCGGACAGTCGGGGAAAAACTGTTTTTT.

This rearrangement joins TRBV6-5 to TRBJ1-3; no firm D call. V shed 4 bases and J shed 2 bases, with 12 bases lying between them. This CDR3 spans 15 amino acids. Per germline, CDR1 MNHEY and CDR2 SVGAGI. The CDR3 nucleotides are TGTGCCAGCAGTTCCGATTCGGGGACTGGAAACACCATATATTTT. Protein: CASSSDSGTGNTIYF.

The J gene is TRBJ2-2, the V gene TRBV9; D is possibly TRBD1 (6 bases). V was pared by 4 bases and J by 4 bases, with 23 bases between. The CDR3 contains 18 residues. The germline V gene encodes CDR1 SGDLS and CDR2 YYNGEE. The CDR3 is CASSPRQVQSFITGELFF. In DNA, the CDR3 is TGTGCCAGCAGCCCCCGACAGGTCCAGTCCTTCATCACCGGGGAGCTGTTTTTT.

V usage is TRBV2 and J usage is TRBJ2-5; no clear D gene. Trimming cost V 8 bases and J 7 bases, with 8 bases left between them. Germline lookup yields CDR1 SNHLY and CDR2 FYNNEI. The CDR3 covers 10 residues. The CDR3: CASRVRTQYF. The CDR3 DNA reads TGTGCCAGCCGGGTCCGGACCCAGTACTTC. The full variable domain, rest sourced from reference TRBV2 and TRBJ2-5, is EPEVTQTPSHQVTQMGQEVILRCVPISNHLYFYWYRQILGQKVEFLVSFYNNEISEKSEIFDDQFSVERPDGSNFTLKIRSTKLEDSAMYFCASRVRTQYFGPGTRLLVL.

V gene TRBV29-1 combines with J gene TRBJ2-2; a weak D match, TRBD2 (6 bases). V lost 6 bases to trimming and J lost 5 bases, with 10 bases between them. The CDR3 consists of 12 residues. Germline CDR1 is SQVTM and CDR2 is ANQGSEA. CDR3 residues: CSVTSWTGELFF. The CDR3 coding sequence is TGCAGCGTGACTAGTTGGACCGGGGAGCTGTTTTTT.

On this clone: This same CDR3 is encoded by further DNA sequences in the sample. J is TRBJ2-7 and V is TRBV7-6, with a weak D call TRBD2 (6 bases). This CDR3 contains 14 residues. Trimming shortened V by 1 base and J by 2 bases, and 9 bases separated the two germline ends. Germline CDR1 is SGHVS and CDR2 is FNYEAQ. The CDR3, as DNA: TGTGCCAGCAGCTTAGGGGGCGGGACCTACGAGCAGTACTTC. Amino acid sequence: CASSLGGGTYEQYF.

This rearrangement joins TRBV2 to TRBJ1-1; TRBD1 might be the D (6 bases). The ends were cut back, 2 bases at V and 0 bases at J, with 13 bases in the middle. This CDR3 spans 16 amino acids. The germline V gene has CDR1 SNHLY and CDR2 FYNNEI. CDR3 region: CASSELLRGMNTEAFF. The CDR3 nucleotides are TGTGCCAGCAGTGAACTCCTCAGGGGCATGAACACTGAAGCTTTCTTT.

The V gene is TRBV28, the J gene TRBJ2-7, with 7 bases lining up with TRBD1. The germline gives CDR1 MDHEN, CDR2 SYDVKM. V was clipped by 6 bases and J by 0 bases; unmatched bases: 8. CDR3 length equals 15 residues. The CDR3 nucleotides read TGTGCCAGCAGGACCGACAGGGACAGCTCCTACGAGCAGTACTTC. Protein product: CASRTDRDSSYEQYF. Using reference TRBV28 and TRBJ2-7 for the parts outside the CDR3, the full variable domain is DVKVTQSSRYLVKRTGEKVFLECVQDMDHENMFWYRQDPGLGLRLIYFSYDVKMKEKGDIPEGYSVSREKKERFSLILESASTNQTSMYLCASRTDRDSSYEQYFGPGTRLTVT.

The V and J genes are TRBV10-3 and TRBJ2-5; 10 nucleotides line up with TRBD1. The CDR3 loop spans 16 amino acids. With 6 bases clipped from V and 5 bases from J, the junction kept 12 bases outside the gene matches. Germline loops: CDR1 ENHRY, CDR2 SYGVKD. CDR3 DNA: TGTGCCATCAGCCGGGACAGGGGTTCGGGATTGGAGACCCAGTACTTC. Its translation: CAISRDRGSGLETQYF.